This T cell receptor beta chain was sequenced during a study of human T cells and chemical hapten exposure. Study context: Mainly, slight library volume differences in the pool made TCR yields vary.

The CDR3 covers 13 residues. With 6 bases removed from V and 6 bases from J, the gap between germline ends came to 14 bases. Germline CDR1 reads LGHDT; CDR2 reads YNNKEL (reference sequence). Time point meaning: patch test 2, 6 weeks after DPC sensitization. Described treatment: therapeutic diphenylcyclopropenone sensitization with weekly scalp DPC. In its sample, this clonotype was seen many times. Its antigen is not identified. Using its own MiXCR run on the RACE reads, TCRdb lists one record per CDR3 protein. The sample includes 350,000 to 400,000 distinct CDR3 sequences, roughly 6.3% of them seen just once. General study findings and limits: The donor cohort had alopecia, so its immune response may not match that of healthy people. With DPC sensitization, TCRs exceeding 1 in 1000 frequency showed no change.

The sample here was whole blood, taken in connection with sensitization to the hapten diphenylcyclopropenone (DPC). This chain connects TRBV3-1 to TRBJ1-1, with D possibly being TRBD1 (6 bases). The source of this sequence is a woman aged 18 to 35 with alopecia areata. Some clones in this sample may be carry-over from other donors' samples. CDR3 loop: CASSFTGYAEAFF. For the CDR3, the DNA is TGTGCCAGCAGTTTCACAGGGTATGCTGAAGCTTTCTTT.